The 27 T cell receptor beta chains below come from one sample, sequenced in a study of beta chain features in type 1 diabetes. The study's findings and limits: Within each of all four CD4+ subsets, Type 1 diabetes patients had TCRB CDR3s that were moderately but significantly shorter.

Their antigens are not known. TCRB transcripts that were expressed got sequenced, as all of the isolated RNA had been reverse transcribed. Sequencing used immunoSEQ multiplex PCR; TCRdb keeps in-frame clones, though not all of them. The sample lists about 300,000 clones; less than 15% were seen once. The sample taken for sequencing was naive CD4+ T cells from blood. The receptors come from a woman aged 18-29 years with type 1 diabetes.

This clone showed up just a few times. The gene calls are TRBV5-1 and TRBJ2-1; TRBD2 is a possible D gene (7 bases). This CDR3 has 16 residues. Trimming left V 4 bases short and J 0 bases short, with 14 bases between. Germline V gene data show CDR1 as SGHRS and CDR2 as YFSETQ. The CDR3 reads CASSAEGGNSYNEQFF. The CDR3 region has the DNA TGCGCCAGCAGCGCTGAGGGGGGGAACTCCTACAATGAGCAGTTCTTC.

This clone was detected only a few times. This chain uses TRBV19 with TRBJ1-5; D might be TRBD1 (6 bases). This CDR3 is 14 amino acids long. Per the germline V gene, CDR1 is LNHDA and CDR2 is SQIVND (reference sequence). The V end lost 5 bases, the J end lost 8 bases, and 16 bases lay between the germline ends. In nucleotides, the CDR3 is TGTGCCAGTAGTCCACACCAGGGGTTGGAGCCCCAGCATTTT. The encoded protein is CASSPHQGLEPQHF.

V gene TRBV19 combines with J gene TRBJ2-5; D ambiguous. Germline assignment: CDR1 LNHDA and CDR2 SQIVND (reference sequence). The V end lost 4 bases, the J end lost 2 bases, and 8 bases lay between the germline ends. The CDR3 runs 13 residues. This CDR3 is CASSKAEQETQYF. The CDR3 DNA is TGTGCCAGTAGTAAGGCGGAACAAGAGACCCAGTACTTC.

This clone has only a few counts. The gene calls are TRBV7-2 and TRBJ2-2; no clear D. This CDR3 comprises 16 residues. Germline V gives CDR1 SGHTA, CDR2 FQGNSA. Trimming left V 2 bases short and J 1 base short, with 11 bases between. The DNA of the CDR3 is TGTGCCAGCAGCTTATATTCCAGATTGAACACCGGGGAGCTGTTTTTT. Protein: CASSLYSRLNTGELFF.

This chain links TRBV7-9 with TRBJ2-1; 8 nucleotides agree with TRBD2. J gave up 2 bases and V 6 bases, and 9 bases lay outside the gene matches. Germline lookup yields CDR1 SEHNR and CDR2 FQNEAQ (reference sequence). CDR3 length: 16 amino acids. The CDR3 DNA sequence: TGTGCCAGCAGTTCCAGGACTAGCTTTCCCTACAATGAGCAGTTCTTC. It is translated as CASSSRTSFPYNEQFF.

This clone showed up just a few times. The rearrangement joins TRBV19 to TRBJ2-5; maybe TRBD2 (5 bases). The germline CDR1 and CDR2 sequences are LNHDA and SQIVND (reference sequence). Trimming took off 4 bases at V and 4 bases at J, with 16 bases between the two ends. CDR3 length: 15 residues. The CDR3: CASSRAAGRGETQYF. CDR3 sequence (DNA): TGTGCCAGTAGTAGAGCGGCAGGCCGGGGAGAGACCCAGTACTTC.

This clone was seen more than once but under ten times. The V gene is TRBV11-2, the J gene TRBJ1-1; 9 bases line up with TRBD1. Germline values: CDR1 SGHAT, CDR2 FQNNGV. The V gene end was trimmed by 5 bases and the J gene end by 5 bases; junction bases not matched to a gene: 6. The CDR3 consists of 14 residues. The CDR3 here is CASSPGQGGTEAFF. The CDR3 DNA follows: TGTGCCAGCAGCCCGGGACAGGGAGGTACTGAAGCTTTCTTT.

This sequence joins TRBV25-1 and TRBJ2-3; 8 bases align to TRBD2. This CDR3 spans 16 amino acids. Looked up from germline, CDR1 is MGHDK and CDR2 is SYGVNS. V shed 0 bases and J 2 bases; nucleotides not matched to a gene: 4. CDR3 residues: CASSEYTSGNTDTQYF. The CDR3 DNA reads TGTGCCAGCAGTGAATATACTAGCGGTAACACAGATACGCAGTATTTT.

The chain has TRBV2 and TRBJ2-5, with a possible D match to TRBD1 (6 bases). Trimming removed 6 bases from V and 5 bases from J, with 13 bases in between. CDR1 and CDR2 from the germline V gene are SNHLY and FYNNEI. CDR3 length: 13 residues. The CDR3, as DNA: TGTGCCAGCAGCACACAGGGTCAGGAGACCCAGTACTTC. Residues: CASSTQGQETQYF. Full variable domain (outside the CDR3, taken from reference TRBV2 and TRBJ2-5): EPEVTQTPSHQVTQMGQEVILRCVPISNHLYFYWYRQILGQKVEFLVSFYNNEISEKSEIFDDQFSVERPDGSNFTLKIRSTKLEDSAMYFCASSTQGQETQYFGPGTRLLVL.

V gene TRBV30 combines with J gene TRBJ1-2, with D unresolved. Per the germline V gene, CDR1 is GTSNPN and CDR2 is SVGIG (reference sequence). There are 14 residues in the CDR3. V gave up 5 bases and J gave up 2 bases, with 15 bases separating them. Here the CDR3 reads CAWGARGSNYGYTF. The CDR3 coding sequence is TGTGCCTGGGGCGCTCGGGGATCAAACTATGGCTACACCTTC.

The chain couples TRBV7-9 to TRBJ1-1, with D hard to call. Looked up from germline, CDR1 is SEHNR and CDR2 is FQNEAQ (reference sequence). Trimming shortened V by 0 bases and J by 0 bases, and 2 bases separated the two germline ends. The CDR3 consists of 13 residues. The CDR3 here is CASSLAMNTEAFF. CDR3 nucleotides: TGTGCCAGCAGCTTAGCTATGAACACTGAAGCTTTCTTT.

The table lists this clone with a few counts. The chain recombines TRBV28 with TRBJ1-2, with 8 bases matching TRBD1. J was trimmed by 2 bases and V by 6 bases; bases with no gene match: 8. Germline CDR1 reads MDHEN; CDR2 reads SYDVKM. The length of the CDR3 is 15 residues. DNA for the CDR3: TGTGCCAGCAGCTTTACCAGGGGGCCAAACTATGGCTACACCTTC. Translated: CASSFTRGPNYGYTF.

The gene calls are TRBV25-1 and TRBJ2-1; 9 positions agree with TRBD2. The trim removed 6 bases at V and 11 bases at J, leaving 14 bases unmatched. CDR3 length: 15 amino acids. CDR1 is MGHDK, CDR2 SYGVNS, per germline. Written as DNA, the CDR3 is TGTGCCAGCAGCTCCCTTAATCCTAGCGGGGCGAAGCAGTTCTTC. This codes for CASSSLNPSGAKQFF.

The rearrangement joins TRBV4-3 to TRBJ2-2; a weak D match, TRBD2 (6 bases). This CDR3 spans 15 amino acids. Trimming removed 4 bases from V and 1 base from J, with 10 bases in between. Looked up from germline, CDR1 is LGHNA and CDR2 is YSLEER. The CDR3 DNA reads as TGCGCCAGCAGCCGGAGGGTATTGAACACCGGGGAGCTGTTTTTT. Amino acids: CASSRRVLNTGELFF.

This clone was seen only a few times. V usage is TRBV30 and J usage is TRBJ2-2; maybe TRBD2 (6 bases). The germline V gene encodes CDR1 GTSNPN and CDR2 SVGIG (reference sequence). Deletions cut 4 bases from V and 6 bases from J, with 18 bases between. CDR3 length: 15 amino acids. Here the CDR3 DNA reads TGTGCCTGGACTCTCGACAGTTCTAGCGCCGGGGAGCTGTTTTTT. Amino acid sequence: CAWTLDSSSAGELFF.

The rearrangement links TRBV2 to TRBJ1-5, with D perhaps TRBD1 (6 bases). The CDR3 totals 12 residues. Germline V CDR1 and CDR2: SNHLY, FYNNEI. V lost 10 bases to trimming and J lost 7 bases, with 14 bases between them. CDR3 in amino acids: CATSPDSQPQHF. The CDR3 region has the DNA TGTGCCACCTCTCCGGACAGCCAGCCCCAGCATTTT. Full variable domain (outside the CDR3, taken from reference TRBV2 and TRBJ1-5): EPEVTQTPSHQVTQMGQEVILRCVPISNHLYFYWYRQILGQKVEFLVSFYNNEISEKSEIFDDQFSVERPDGSNFTLKIRSTKLEDSAMYFCATSPDSQPQHFGDGTRLSIL.

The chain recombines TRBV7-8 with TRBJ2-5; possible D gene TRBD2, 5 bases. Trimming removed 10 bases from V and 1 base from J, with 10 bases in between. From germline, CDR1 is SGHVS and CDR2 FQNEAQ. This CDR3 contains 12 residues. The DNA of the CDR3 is TGTGCCACCTCGAGGGTCCAAGAGACCCAGTACTTC. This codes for CATSRVQETQYF.

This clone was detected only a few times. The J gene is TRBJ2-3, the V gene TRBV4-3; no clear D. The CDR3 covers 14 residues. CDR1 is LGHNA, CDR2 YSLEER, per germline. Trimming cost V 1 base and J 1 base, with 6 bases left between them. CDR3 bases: TGCGCCAGCAGCCAAGGAAGCCGCACAGATACGCAGTATTTT. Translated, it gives CASSQGSRTDTQYF.

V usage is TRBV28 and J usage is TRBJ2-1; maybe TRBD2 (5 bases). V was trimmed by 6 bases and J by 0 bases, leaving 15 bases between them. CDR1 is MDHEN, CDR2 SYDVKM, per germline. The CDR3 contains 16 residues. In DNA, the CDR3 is TGTGCCAGCAGCTCAAGGCGGGCGAGCTCCTACAATGAGCAGTTCTTC. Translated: CASSSRRASSYNEQFF.

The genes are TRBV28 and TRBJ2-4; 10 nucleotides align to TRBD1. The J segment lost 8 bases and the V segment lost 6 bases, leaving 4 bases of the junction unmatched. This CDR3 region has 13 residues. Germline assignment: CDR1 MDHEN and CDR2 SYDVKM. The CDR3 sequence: CASRGQGRDIQYF. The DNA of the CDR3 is TGTGCCAGCAGGGGACAGGGGAGGGACATTCAGTACTTC.

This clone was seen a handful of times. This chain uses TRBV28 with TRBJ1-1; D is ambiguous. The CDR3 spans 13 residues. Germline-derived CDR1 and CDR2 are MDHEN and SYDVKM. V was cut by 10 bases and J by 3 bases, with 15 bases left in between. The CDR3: CATGVRSYTEAFF. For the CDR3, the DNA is TGTGCCACCGGAGTACGGAGTTACACTGAAGCTTTCTTT. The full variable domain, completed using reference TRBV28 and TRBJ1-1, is DVKVTQSSRYLVKRTGEKVFLECVQDMDHENMFWYRQDPGLGLRLIYFSYDVKMKEKGDIPEGYSVSREKKERFSLILESASTNQTSMYLCATGVRSYTEAFFGQGTRLTVV.

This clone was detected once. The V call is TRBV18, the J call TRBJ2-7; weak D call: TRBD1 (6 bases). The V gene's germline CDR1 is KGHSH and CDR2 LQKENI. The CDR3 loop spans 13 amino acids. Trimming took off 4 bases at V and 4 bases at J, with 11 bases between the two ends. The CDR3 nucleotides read TGTGCCAGCTCACGGCTAGGGGGATACGAGCAGTACTTC. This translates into CASSRLGGYEQYF.

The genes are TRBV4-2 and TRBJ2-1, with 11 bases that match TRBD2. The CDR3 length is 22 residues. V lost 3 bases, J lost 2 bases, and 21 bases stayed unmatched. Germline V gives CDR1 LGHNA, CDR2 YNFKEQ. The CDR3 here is CASSQGWDSGRGPLPTYNEQFF. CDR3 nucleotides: TGTGCCAGCAGCCAGGGGTGGGATAGCGGGAGGGGCCCCCTACCGACCTACAATGAGCAGTTCTTC.

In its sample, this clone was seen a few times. CDR3 coding DNA: TGTGCCAGCGGTCAGGGCCTAAACACTGAAGCTTTCTTT. The encoded protein is CASGQGLNTEAFF. The chain recombines TRBV7-8 with TRBJ1-1; TRBD1 is a possible D gene (5 bases). Trimming removed 8 bases from V and 2 bases from J, with 12 bases in between. Per germline, CDR1 SGHVS and CDR2 FQNEAQ. The CDR3 is 13 amino acids.

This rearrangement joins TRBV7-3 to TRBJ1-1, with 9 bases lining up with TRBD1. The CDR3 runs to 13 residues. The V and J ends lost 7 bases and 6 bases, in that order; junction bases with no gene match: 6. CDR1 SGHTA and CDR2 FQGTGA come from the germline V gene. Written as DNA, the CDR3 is TGTGCCAGCATCGGACAGGGGAGCGCTGAAGCTTTCTTT. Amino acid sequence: CASIGQGSAEAFF.

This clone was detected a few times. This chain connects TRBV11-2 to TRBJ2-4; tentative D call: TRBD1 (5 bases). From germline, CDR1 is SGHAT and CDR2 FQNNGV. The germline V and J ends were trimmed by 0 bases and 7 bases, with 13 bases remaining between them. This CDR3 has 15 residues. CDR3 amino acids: CASSLDPAGWNIQYF. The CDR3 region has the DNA TGTGCCAGCAGCTTAGATCCGGCAGGGTGGAACATTCAGTACTTC.

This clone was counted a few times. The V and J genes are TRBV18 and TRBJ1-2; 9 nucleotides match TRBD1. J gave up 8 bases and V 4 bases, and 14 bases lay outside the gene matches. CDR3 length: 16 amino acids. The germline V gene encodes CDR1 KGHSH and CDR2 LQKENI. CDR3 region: CASSREGQGAGRGYTF. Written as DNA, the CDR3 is TGTGCCAGCTCACGGGAGGGACAGGGCGCTGGAAGGGGCTACACCTTC.